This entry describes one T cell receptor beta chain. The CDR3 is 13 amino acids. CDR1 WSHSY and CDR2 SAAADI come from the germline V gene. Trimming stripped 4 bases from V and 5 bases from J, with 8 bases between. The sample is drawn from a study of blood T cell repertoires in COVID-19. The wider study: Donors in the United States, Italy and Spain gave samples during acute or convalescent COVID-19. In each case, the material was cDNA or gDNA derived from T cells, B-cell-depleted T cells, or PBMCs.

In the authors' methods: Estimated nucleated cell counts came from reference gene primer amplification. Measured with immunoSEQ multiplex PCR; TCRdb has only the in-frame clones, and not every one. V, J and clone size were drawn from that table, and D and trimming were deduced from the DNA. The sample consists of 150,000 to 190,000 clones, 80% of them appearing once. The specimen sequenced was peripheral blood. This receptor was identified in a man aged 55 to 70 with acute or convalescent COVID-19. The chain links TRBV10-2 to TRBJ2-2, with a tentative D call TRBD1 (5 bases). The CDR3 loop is CASSVGPTGELFF. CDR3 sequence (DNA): TGCGCCAGCAGTGTGGGGCCTACCGGGGAGCTGTTTTTT.